The source of this T cell receptor beta chain is a study of spatial heterogeneity in lung cancer (dated by TCRdb to the late 2010s). Context from the whole study: Beta-chain transcripts were consistently detected in greater numbers than alpha-chain transcripts, which likely reflects a higher abundance of beta-chain transcripts. In non-small cell lung cancer, the study quantitatively compared TCR alpha and beta repertoires across several tumor regions, matched nontumor lung, and blood. At surgery, some 200 tumor regions, approximately 64 matched nontumor lung samples and 56 PBMC samples were TCR-sequenced for both alpha and beta chains. Nonsynonymous mutation counts, determined by whole-exome sequencing of tumor tissue, were related to features of the TCR repertoire. In the raw uncorrected reads, each unique combination of TCR and UMI appeared on average more than ten times. What the work shows at the level of the full study, not this receptor alone: Ubiquitous expanded tumor TCRs showed up in blood more often at tumor resection than at routine follow-up. Additional single-cell paired TCR alpha and beta sequencing was considered necessary to confirm, at a functional level, the hypothesis that regional TCRs recognize regional mutations.

The library was made by 5' RACE. For sequencing, a NextSeq 500 was employed. In the TCR library protocol, a unique molecular identifier was attached to each TCR cDNA molecule so that PCR and sequencing errors could be corrected. Processing in the source paper ran as follows. TCR identification, UMI-based error correction and CDR3 extraction were performed with Decombinator tools. Expanded TCRs were defined as those above a frequency of 2 per 1,000, corresponding to the top 1% of the tumor frequency distribution. Renyi diversity was calculated using the R vegan package after each repertoire was subsampled 100 times to 5,000 TCRs. CDR3 similarity networks were built from amino acid triplet string-kernel similarity, connecting CDR3s with pairwise similarity above 0.82. TCRdb trimmed the raw reads at Q25, called clones with MiXCR and kept productive beta chains. Rows are combined by CDR3 protein, so each entry shows the most common genes and DNA. The V and J calls come from TCRdb's annotation, not from the publication. In all, the sample holds about 25,000 distinct CDR3 sequences, and about 7% of those were seen once. The top ten clonotypes cover roughly an eighth of the sample.

This clonotype is judged medium-sized (0.01 to 0.1%). This receptor's antigen is unknown. No per-base quality is available; no much larger clone lies one base away. The time point tag for this specimen amounts to: sample taken at primary tumor resection. Donors were 70 or so patients with early-stage, untreated non-small cell lung cancer from the lung TRACERx cohort. For TCR sequencing, whole RNA was extracted from tumor and nontumor lung tissue, or from cryopreserved PBMC samples, and no cell sorting was done. Only patients for whom sufficient RNA was available from at least two tumor regions were selected for TCR sequencing. V lost 2 bases and J lost 0 bases; the stretch between them is 8 bases long. CDR1 is given as KGHDR and CDR2 as SFDVKD, both from the germline V gene. The CDR3 spans 15 residues, from the cysteine through the phenylalanine. Only the CDR3 region is kept as DNA, spanning 45 bases read in frame from base 1.

The sequence joins TRBV24-1 to TRBJ2-3, with the D gene uncertain. This receptor was taken from a male donor with early-stage non-small cell lung cancer. The source material was PBMCs, sampled at surgery. CDR3 reads: CATSDWTASTDTQYF. The DNA reads TGTGCCACCAGTGATTGGACGGCCAGCACAGATACGCAGTATTTT.